The 5 T cell receptor beta chains below all came from one sample that was sequenced in a study of T cells after yellow fever vaccination. MiXCR, applied by TCRdb to the 5' RACE reads, yields one record per CDR3 protein. Of 150,000 to 200,000 distinct CDR3 sequences detected, 11% appear once; the ten largest clones hold 30% to 45%. Specimen: CD8+ T cells sorted from PBMCs, collected 15 days after the yellow fever booster vaccination. These receptors all come from a young man who received the YFV17D yellow fever vaccine.

This clonotype was observed many times. The chain couples TRBV4-3 to TRBJ2-2; 9 positions match TRBD1. Germline CDR1 and CDR2: LGHNA and YSLEER. The CDR3 consists of 15 residues. V shed 3 bases and J 1 base; nucleotides not matched to a gene: 0. The CDR3: CASSQTGGNTGELFF. CDR3 nucleotides: TGCGCCAGCAGCCAGACAGGGGGGAACACCGGGGAGCTGTTTTTT.

The chain carries TRBV24-1 and TRBJ2-3, with 7 positions matching TRBD1. V was pared by 9 bases and J by 5 bases, with 7 bases of the junction left unmatched. The CDR3 contains 13 residues. Germline V gives CDR1 KGHDR, CDR2 SFDVKD. CDR3: CATSDREVDTQYF. In nucleotides, the CDR3 is TGTGCCACCTCTGACAGGGAAGTAGATACGCAGTATTTT.

This clonotype was found a few times. The V gene is TRBV7-9, the J gene TRBJ2-1, with TRBD2 identical over 8 bases. Germline-derived CDR1 and CDR2 are SEHNR and FQNEAQ (reference sequence). This CDR3 spans 16 amino acids. Losses at the gene ends were 5 bases for V and 8 bases for J; bases not matched to a gene: 14. The CDR3 sequence: CASSPGTRLLMDEQFF. For the CDR3, the DNA is TGTGCCAGCAGCCCAGGGACTAGGTTGTTGATGGATGAGCAGTTCTTC.

At least ten counts were recorded for this clonotype. The chain links TRBV6-5 to TRBJ2-5; D might be TRBD2 (6 bases). This CDR3 is 15 amino acids long. Germline V gene data show CDR1 as MNHEY and CDR2 as SVGAGI. Trimming removed 2 bases at V and 1 base at J, with 11 bases between. The DNA for the CDR3 is TGTGCCAGCAGTTACCTAGGCGGGACCCAAGAGACCCAGTACTTC. Protein product: CASSYLGGTQETQYF.

This clonotype was picked up many times. The chain has TRBV5-1 and TRBJ2-7; 8 bases are shared with TRBD1. The germline V gene has CDR1 SGHRS and CDR2 YFSETQ. The J segment lost 5 bases and the V segment lost 1 base, leaving 14 bases of the junction unmatched. The CDR3 is 17 amino acids. CDR3 sequence: CASSLTRWTGNKDEQYF. CDR3 nucleotide sequence: TGCGCCAGCAGCTTGACGCGATGGACAGGGAACAAGGACGAGCAGTACTTC.